This T cell receptor beta chain stems from a study of identical twins. Overall study results and limits: Modelling approaches yielded underestimates of out-of-frame TCR alpha sharing between monozygotic twins.

Germline loops: CDR1 SGHRS, CDR2 YFSETQ. This CDR3 region has 14 residues. V was cut by 4 bases and J by 0 bases, with 10 bases left in between. Each cDNA held unique molecular identifiers, and template switching gave it a universal primer site. Each CDR3 protein gets one entry after TCRdb re-called the 5' RACE reads with MiXCR. The sample includes 700,000 or so distinct CDR3 sequences, approximately 21% of them seen just once. This clonotype was picked up many times. Its antigen is unknown. This sample was shared with a second study, whose subject was T cells expressing NK-cell markers. That report adds: For 5 to 7 donors, the dominant NKG2C+ clonotypes made up roughly 1.0-7.0% of their CD8+ T cells.

The sample comprised PBMCs. The gene calls are TRBV5-1 and TRBJ1-1; D may be TRBD1 (5 bases). The sequence was collected from a woman aged 18-29 years in good health. The CDR3, as DNA: TGCGCCAGCAGCCACCCGGGGCTGAACACTGAAGCTTTCTTT. This encodes CASSHPGLNTEAFF.